This entry describes one T cell receptor beta chain. The sample holds a few counts of this clone. Its binding antigen is unknown. No quality values exist for individual bases; no much larger clone is one base distant. According to the germline V gene, CDR1 reads SGHTA and CDR2 reads FQGNSA. The CDR3 measures 14 amino acids from cysteine to phenylalanine. Solely the CDR3 DNA is kept, with 42 bases framed from the first base. V lost 3 bases and J lost 2 bases; the stretch between them is 10 bases long. All of the isolated RNA was reverse transcribed with the High Capacity cDNA Reverse Transcription Kit, so expressed TCRB transcripts were sequenced. Naive, central memory and regulatory T cell samples underwent deep immunoSEQ sequencing, averaging about 3.5 million total reads per sample. Sorted cells were lysed in RLT buffer, and RNA was extracted using DNase-treated RNeasy Micro or Mini kits according to cell number. To prevent cross-contamination, every cell subset was processed on its own, while patient and healthy donor samples were processed together. Using the immunoSEQ multiplex PCR, TCRB sequences were amplified from cDNA into 87-bp fragments spanning the CDR3 region. Sequencing of the amplicons was done on the Illumina HiSeq platform. As for how the authors treated the data: PCR bias was corrected computationally using synthetic template baselines, and reads within Hamming distance 2 were collapsed, with unmergeable singletons discarded. Reads were aligned against IMGT so that V, D and J genes, CDR3 length and insertions or deletions at six rearrangement sites could be assigned. Within each subset, clonotype counts were normalized to the number of sorted cells before true diversity and Gini coefficients were calculated with the tcR R package. The overlap coefficient, calculated on TCRB nucleotide sequences, was used to measure repertoire sharing. As a proxy for the pre-selection repertoire, out-of-frame TCRB sequences from naive cells were analyzed. TCRdb limited this immuneACCESS table to in-frame rearrangements with V and J called. A share of clones is missing; checked studies link under half to unresolved V genes, and the rest is unexplained. V, J and clone size were drawn from that table, and D and trimming were deduced from the DNA. This sample holds 350,000 to 450,000 clones; over 11% were observed only once. Around 0.039% of the sample belongs to the ten largest clones.

A single peripheral blood draw of around 0.11 L on average was collected from each donor into heparinised tubes. A BD FACSAria II and a panel including CD45RO, CCR7, CD25, CD127, CD95 and CD27 were used to sort naive, central memory, regulatory and stem cell-like memory CD4+ T cells. All sorted populations exceeded 95% purity. PBMCs were isolated immediately by Lymphoprep density gradient centrifugation and stained directly without culture. So that batch effects would be minimized, each experiment stained and sorted samples in pairs, pairing one healthy donor with one patient. This specimen comes from a study of beta chain features in type 1 diabetes (dated by TCRdb to the late 2010s). General notes on the study: Mean age, gender distribution, total cell number and subset yield were not different between patients and healthy donors. A total of over 90,000,000 sorted cells were examined across all samples, and a strong correlation was observed between cell number per subset and RNA yield. Whereas all 30 or so donors provided naive and central memory subsets, regulatory and stem cell-like memory subsets were isolated from just 8 patients and about 8 healthy donors. The study compared TCRB repertoires of sorted circulating CD4+ T cell subsets between recently diagnosed type 1 diabetes patients and matched healthy donors. Beyond this particular receptor, the publication reports: A moderate but significant shortening of TCRB CDR3 length was observed in type 1 diabetes patients in all four CD4+ subsets. Patients with type 1 diabetes made fewer insertions and deleted more nucleotides at VDJ recombination sites, implying thymic rearrangement abnormalities. Because cDNA rather than genomic DNA was sequenced, highly expressing activated cells could have been over-represented, although no difference in activation and CD3 levels was found between groups. HLA sub-analyses involved small numbers of individuals, so any influence of HLA type on TCRB rearrangement remained unresolved. PCR may preferentially amplify shorter templates, but because patient and control samples were amplified and corrected together, any resulting skew would affect both groups equally. The naive, central memory and regulatory TCRB repertoires appeared to resemble one another more closely among patients than among healthy donors.

The TCR comes from a man younger than 40 in good health. The sequenced sample was naive CD4+ T cells from blood. The intended sense of this specimen's cell subset or site label: true naive CD4+ T cells. The chain employs TRBV7-2 and TRBJ2-5, and TRBD2 may be the D gene, going by 6 matching bases. At the DNA level, the sequence is TGTGCCAGCAGCTTTCCGACTAGGCAAGAGACCCAGTACTTC. Its translation reads: CASSFPTRQETQYF.